One sample yielded the 28 T cell receptor beta chains listed below, sequenced in a study of molecular identifiers for immune sequencing clone quantification. TCRdb recomputed calls from the PCR reads with MiXCR, one row per CDR3 protein. The top ten hold around 0.86% of the sample, which has about 510,000 distinct CDR3 sequences, roughly 23% seen once. Source material: naive CD8+ T cells from blood, with Jurkat cell RNA spiked in. Described subset: FACS-sorted CD8+CD4-CCR7+CD45RA+ naive T cells. The receptors were sampled from a human donor in good health. Some libraries in this study had Jurkat cell RNA spiked in.

This clonotype appeared a few times. The chain links TRBV27 to TRBJ2-2; a possible D gene is TRBD2 (6 bases). V lost 3 bases and J lost 9, with 11 bases in between. Germline V gene sequence: CDR1 MNHEY, CDR2 SMNVEV (reference sequence). The CDR3 is made up of 13 amino acids. The DNA of the CDR3 is TGTGCCAGCAGTTTCGGGGGACTTCGGGAGCTGTTTTTT. This codes for CASSFGGLRELFF.

With respect to this clonotype: A much more abundant neighbour one base away suggests this may be a read error. The CDR3 sequence is CASGEWETDEQYF. The CDR3 DNA reads as TGTGCCAGCGGTGAATGGGAAACGGACGAGCAGTACTTC. The chain has TRBV25-1 and TRBJ2-7; no firm D call. CDR1 and CDR2 (germline): MGHDK, SYGVNS. The CDR3 covers 13 residues.

To note about this clonotype: A clone one base away is much larger, so this may be a read error. The CDR3 does not end in the conserved phenylalanine or tryptophan, so this is likely a read error. The chain joins TRBV28 to TRBJ2-7; D ambiguous. The CDR3 sequence is 14 residues long. Germline lookup yields CDR1 MDHEN and CDR2 SYDVKM. V was shortened by 4 bases and J by 3 bases, with 13 bases between the two germline ends. Written as DNA, the CDR3 is TGTGCCAGCAGTTCCTTCTCGCGTGTCTACGAGCAGTACTCC. Amino acids: CASSSFSRVYEQYS.

The chain joins TRBV4-1 to TRBJ2-3; 8 nucleotides align to TRBD1. CDR3 length equals 16 residues. Germline CDR1 and CDR2: MGHRA and YSYEKL. V was clipped by 6 bases and J by 0 bases; unmatched bases: 8. The CDR3: CASSSLQGGSTDTQYF. The DNA for the CDR3 is TGCGCCAGCAGTTCATTACAGGGGGGAAGCACAGATACGCAGTATTTT.

Concerning this clonotype: A much larger clone is a single base away; this may be a read error. The chain couples TRBV29-1 to TRBJ2-1, with 13 bases matching TRBD2. From germline, CDR1 is SQVTM and CDR2 ANQGSEA. The ends lost 4 bases at V and 7 bases at J; junction bases unmatched: 13. This CDR3 is 17 amino acids long. The CDR3 bases are TGCAGCGTTGGTCCCGGGACTAGCGGGGTCGAAGAAAATGAGCAGTTCTTC. It encodes CSVGPGTSGVEENEQFF.

The V call is TRBV14, the J call TRBJ1-3, with 8 bases fitting TRBD1. CDR3 length: 16 residues. Germline V gives CDR1 SGHDN, CDR2 FVKESK. Trimming cost V 0 bases and J 0 bases; bases outside gene matches: 1. CDR3 nucleotides: TGTGCCAGCAGCCAAGACAGGGGGCTCTCTGGAAACACCATATATTTT. Its translation is CASSQDRGLSGNTIYF.

The genes are TRBV7-9 and TRBJ2-1; 13 bases line up with TRBD2. Germline CDR1 reads SEHNR; CDR2 reads FQNEAQ (reference sequence). CDR3 length: 15 residues. With V trimmed by 6 bases and J by 7 bases, 6 bases remained unmatched. The CDR3 bases are TGTGCCAGCAGACCAGGACTAGCGGGAGAAAATGAGCAGTTCTTC. It specifies CASRPGLAGENEQFF.

This clonotype showed up just a few times. One junction end does not reproduce the germline sequence, and a read error may be involved. The V gene is TRBV24-1, the J gene TRBJ2-2, with 8 bases fitting TRBD2. The germline V gene encodes CDR1 KGHDR and CDR2 SFDVKD. This CDR3 is built from 15 residues. CDR3 DNA: TGTGCCACCAGTGAACCAGCGGGAGTGATCGGGGGGCTGTTTTTT. Translation: CATSEPAGVIGGLFF.

This clonotype was counted a few times. This chain joins TRBV13 and TRBJ2-7; D might be TRBD2 (5 bases). The CDR3 sequence is 13 residues long. Germline V CDR1 and CDR2: PRHDT, FYEKMQ (reference sequence). The V gene lost 5 bases and the J gene lost 5 bases, with 13 bases spanning the gap. DNA for the CDR3: TGTGCCAGCAGCCTCTGGACTTTGAACGAGCAGTACTTC. Its translation: CASSLWTLNEQYF.

Turning to this clonotype: A much larger clone differs from this one at a single base, so this may be a read error. Here the CDR3 omits its conserved ending phenylalanine or tryptophan, so a read error is the likely source. The V call is TRBV3-1, the J call TRBJ2-3, with no clear D. V lost 0 bases to trimming and J lost 0 bases, with 10 bases between them. The CDR3 loop spans 16 amino acids. Germline V CDR1 and CDR2: LGHDT, YNNKEL (reference sequence). CDR3 protein: CASSQDWSVSTDTQYL. CDR3 nucleotides: TGTGCCAGCAGCCAAGATTGGTCCGTTAGCACAGATACGCAGTATCTT.

In this sample, this clonotype turned up many times. V and J are TRBV20-1 and TRBJ2-7, with 7 bases fitting TRBD2. The length of the CDR3 is 15 residues. V was pared by 1 base and J by 0 bases, with 6 bases of the junction left unmatched. Per the germline V gene, CDR1 is DFQATT and CDR2 is SNEGSKA (reference sequence). This CDR3 reads CSARVGGSSSYEQYF. DNA of the CDR3: TGCAGTGCTAGAGTCGGCGGGAGTAGCTCCTACGAGCAGTACTTC.

The sample holds many counts of this clonotype. The rearrangement links TRBV5-5 to TRBJ2-7; no definite D call. CDR3 length: 14 amino acids. The V end was cut by 1 base, the J end by 2 bases, with 10 bases between. Germline CDR1 and CDR2: SGHKS and YYEKEE (reference sequence). CDR3 nucleotides: TGTGCCAGCAGCTTGCGTGCCTCAACCTACGAGCAGTACTTC. Amino acids: CASSLRASTYEQYF.

J is TRBJ2-2 and V is TRBV15, with D perhaps matching TRBD2 (8 bases). Germline lookup yields CDR1 LNHNV and CDR2 YYDKDF (reference sequence). Trimming cost V 0 bases and J 0 bases, with 14 bases left between them. The CDR3 is 18 amino acids. Here the CDR3 reads CATSRELAGTANTGELFF. For the CDR3, the DNA is TGTGCCACCAGCAGAGAGTTAGCGGGGACAGCGAACACCGGGGAGCTGTTTTTT. The full variable domain, in which reference TRBV15 and TRBJ2-2 provide the parts outside the CDR3, is DAMVIQNPRYQVTQFGKPVTLSCSQTLNHNVMYWYQQKSSQAPKLLFHYYDKDFNNEADTPDNFQSRRPNTSFCFLDIRSPGLGDTAMYLCATSRELAGTANTGELFFGEGSRLTVL.

With respect to this clonotype: A much more abundant neighbour one base away suggests this may be a read error. This chain joins TRBV24-1 and TRBJ2-1; tentatively, D is TRBD1 (6 bases). Germline CDR1 is KGHDR and CDR2 is SFDVKD. The CDR3 has 11 amino acids. V lost 5 bases and J 8 bases, leaving 6 bases between the germline ends. This CDR3 reads CATSGQDEQFF. As DNA, the CDR3 is TGTGCCACCAGTGGACAGGATGAGCAGTTCTTC.

The table lists this clonotype with a few counts. This CDR3 is missing its conserved last phenylalanine or tryptophan, likely due to a read error. The chain employs TRBV30 and TRBJ1-1; D is unresolved. The V end was cut by 1 base, the J end by 2 bases, with 14 bases between. There are 15 residues in the CDR3. The germline V gene has CDR1 GTSNPN and CDR2 SVGIG (reference sequence). CDR3 loop: CAWSAWEGANTEAFL. The CDR3 nucleotides read TGTGCCTGGAGTGCTTGGGAGGGTGCCAACACTGAAGCTTTCCTT.

This clonotype has a count of ten or more. This chain connects TRBV28 to TRBJ2-3; 10 bases are shared with TRBD1. The ends lost 7 bases at V and 3 bases at J; junction bases unmatched: 10. The CDR3 runs 16 residues. Germline CDR1 reads MDHEN; CDR2 reads SYDVKM. In DNA form, the CDR3 reads TGTGCCAGCACCCTCCGGACAGGGGGTATAACAGATACGCAGTATTTT. It is translated as CASTLRTGGITDTQYF.

The chain carries TRBV12-3 or TRBV12-4 and TRBJ1-2; 10 nucleotides match TRBD1. Trimming removed 6 bases from V and 4 bases from J; junction bases left unmatched: 8. The CDR3 contains 15 residues. CDR3 protein: CASRTGTGVLYGYTF. The CDR3 nucleotides are TGTGCCAGCAGAACCGGGACAGGGGTACTCTATGGCTACACCTTC.

This clonotype was seen ten or more times. V gene TRBV27 combines with J gene TRBJ2-3, with TRBD2 as a possible D gene (6 bases). This CDR3 region has 15 residues. V was clipped by 5 bases and J by 2 bases, with 14 bases between them. From germline, CDR1 is MNHEY and CDR2 SMNVEV (reference sequence). This CDR3 is CASSIGTRYTDTQYF. The CDR3 DNA follows: TGTGCCAGCAGTATCGGGACTCGTTACACAGATACGCAGTATTTT.

This clonotype was observed at least ten times. This rearrangement joins TRBV4-3 to TRBJ1-1, with 7 bases matching TRBD1. This CDR3 is 16 amino acids long. Germline CDR1 is LGHNA and CDR2 is YSLEER. The V segment lost 2 bases and the J segment 3 bases; nucleotides outside the gene matches: 9. Here the CDR3 DNA reads TGCGCCAGCAGCCAATCCCCTGGTACAGGGGACACTGAAGCTTTCTTT. Protein product: CASSQSPGTGDTEAFF.

The chain employs TRBV6-2 or TRBV6-3 and TRBJ1-1; maybe TRBD1 (5 bases). The V end was cut by 5 bases, the J end by 4 bases, with 17 bases between. CDR3 size: 15 residues. Germline V CDR1 and CDR2: MNHEY, SVGEGT. The CDR3 protein is CASSRAGTAFTEAFF. CDR3 nucleotide sequence: TGTGCCAGCAGTCGAGCCGGGACGGCATTCACTGAAGCTTTCTTT.

The V gene is TRBV21-1, the J gene TRBJ1-5; the table names TRBD1, a call not compared with the DNA. TRBV21-1 is flagged as a pseudogene. There are 15 residues in the CDR3. Written as DNA, the CDR3 is TGTGCCAGCAGCAAACTGACAGTTAGCAATCAGCCCCAGCATTTT. Amino acid sequence: CASSKLTVSNQPQHF.

This clonotype was observed a handful of times. V usage is TRBV6-6 and J usage is TRBJ1-6; 11 positions match TRBD1. The CDR3 loop spans 20 amino acids. Trimming at V came to 0 bases and at J to 3 bases, leaving 10 bases not matched to a gene. Germline V gene sequence: CDR1 MNHNY, CDR2 SVGAGI (reference sequence). The CDR3 bases are TGTGCCAGCAGTTACTCGAATGGACAGGGGGCAAAAAACTATAATTCACCCCTCCACTTT. Its translation: CASSYSNGQGAKNYNSPLHF.

This clonotype appeared a few times. One end of the junction varies from germline; a read error may be responsible. V is TRBV27 and J is TRBJ2-3; 11 positions match TRBD2. From germline, CDR1 is MNHEY and CDR2 SMNVEV (reference sequence). This CDR3 region has 16 residues. For the CDR3, the DNA is TGTGCCTGCAGTTTATTGGGGACTAGCGGCCCAGATACGCAGTATTTT. This codes for CACSLLGTSGPDTQYF.

In this sample, this clonotype turned up once. The CDR3 end shows no conserved phenylalanine or tryptophan, and so a read error is likely. The gene calls are TRBV19 and TRBJ2-3, with D unresolved. This CDR3 is 15 amino acids long. Per germline, CDR1 LNHDA and CDR2 SQIVND (reference sequence). The V gene lost 6 bases and the J gene lost 2 bases, with 15 bases spanning the gap. The CDR3 region has the DNA TGTGCCAGTAGCCCTGACATAGTGGACACAGATACGCAGTATTCT. Translating it yields CASSPDIVDTDTQYS.

For this clonotype: A much larger clone is a single base away; this may be a read error. The CDR3 sequence is CASSLVPGQGLVNIRYF. CDR3 DNA sequence: TGTGCCAGCAGCTTGGTCCCGGGACAGGGGTTGGTAAACATTCGGTACTTC. This chain links TRBV5-6 with TRBJ2-4, with 10 bases matching TRBD1. CDR1 and CDR2 from the germline V gene are SGHDT and YYEEEE. The CDR3 runs to 17 residues.

This clonotype was seen more than once but under ten times. The chain combines TRBV4-1 with TRBJ1-2; TRBD1 matches at 8 bases. This CDR3 has 15 amino acids. Per the germline V gene, CDR1 is MGHRA and CDR2 is YSYEKL. Germline trimming cut 4 bases from V and 2 bases from J; bases unmatched to any gene: 6. CDR3 nucleotides: TGCGCCAGCAGCCTTCAGGGGGCGGCGAACTATGGCTACACCTTC. Translating it yields CASSLQGAANYGYTF.

At least ten counts were recorded for this clonotype. V is TRBV28 and J is TRBJ2-7; 13 nucleotides align to TRBD2. Trimming at V came to 2 bases and at J to 2 bases, leaving 9 bases not matched to a gene. The CDR3 sequence is 18 residues long. Germline-derived CDR1 and CDR2 are MDHEN and SYDVKM. The CDR3 bases are TGTGCCAGCAGTTTAGAACTAGCGGGAGGGTCCCAGACCTACGAGCAGTACTTC. This translates into CASSLELAGGSQTYEQYF. The full variable domain, in which reference TRBV28 and TRBJ2-7 provide the parts outside the CDR3, is DVKVTQSSRYLVKRTGEKVFLECVQDMDHENMFWYRQDPGLGLRLIYFSYDVKMKEKGDIPEGYSVSREKKERFSLILESASTNQTSMYLCASSLELAGGSQTYEQYFGPGTRLTVT.

This clonotype has only a few counts. J is TRBJ2-1 and V is TRBV7-9; D is uncertain. This CDR3 has 13 amino acids. Germline CDR1 SEHNR, CDR2 FQNEAQ (reference sequence). Trimming stripped 4 bases from V and 8 bases from J, with 12 bases between. CDR3 DNA sequence: TGTGCCAGCAGCTCGTCGGTCGGCTATGAGCAGTTCTTC. This gives the protein CASSSSVGYEQFF.